A single sample is the source of the 19 T cell receptor beta chains below, sequenced in a study of CD8 T cells in Susac syndrome. When the RNA was reverse transcribed, random hexamers were used with an input of roughly 0.45 to 1 ug. TCRdb reprocessed the immunoSEQ multiplex PCR reads via MiXCR and lists one record per CDR3 protein. The sample consists of some 200,000 distinct CDR3 sequences, 92% of them appearing once. What was sequenced was CD8+ T cells from PBMCs. The origin of the receptors is a human donor with multiple sclerosis.

The rearrangement joins TRBV7-9 to TRBJ1-4; maybe TRBD1 (5 bases). Trimming took off 0 bases at V and 0 bases at J, with 17 bases between the two ends. The CDR3 is 19 residues long. CDR1 is SEHNR and CDR2 is FQNEAQ in the germline V gene (reference sequence). The CDR3 protein is CASSLAAGPFSATNEKLFF. Here the CDR3 DNA reads TGTGCCAGCAGCTTAGCCGCGGGGCCCTTCAGCGCAACTAATGAAAAACTGTTTTTT.

V gene TRBV9 combines with J gene TRBJ2-7; possibly TRBD2 for D (5 bases). V was cut by 4 bases and J by 2 bases, with 13 bases left in between. The CDR3 contains 14 residues. Germline CDR1 reads SGDLS; CDR2 reads YYNGEE. CDR3 DNA sequence: TGTGCCAGCAGCTCCCGGGATCACGCCTACGAGCAGTACTTC. Translation: CASSSRDHAYEQYF.

The chain joins TRBV19 to TRBJ2-1; unclear D gene. The V end lost 0 bases, the J end lost 0 bases, and 6 bases lay between the germline ends. This CDR3 has 15 residues. The germline gives CDR1 LNHDA, CDR2 SQIVND (reference sequence). CDR3 DNA sequence: TGTGCCAGTAGTATAGATTGGAGCTCCTACAATGAGCAGTTCTTC. The encoded protein is CASSIDWSSYNEQFF.

This sequence joins TRBV9 and TRBJ2-1, with D perhaps given as TRBD1 or TRBD2 (7 bases each). The germline CDR1 and CDR2 sequences are SGDLS and YYNGEE. The germline V and J ends were trimmed by 4 bases and 2 bases, with 28 bases remaining between them. The CDR3 runs to 20 residues. CDR3 residues: CASSSQGGGRKRTAYNEQFF. DNA of the CDR3: TGTGCCAGCAGCTCCCAGGGGGGAGGGAGAAAAAGGACGGCCTACAATGAGCAGTTCTTC.

This clonotype occurred once. This chain connects TRBV5-1 to TRBJ2-7; 8 nucleotides match TRBD2. CDR3 length: 14 residues. The junction had 6 bases not matched to a gene; V was cut back by 3 bases and J by 4 bases. Germline CDR1 SGHRS, CDR2 YFSETQ. For the CDR3, the DNA is TGCGCCAGCAGCTCCGGACTAGCCCTTTACGAGCAGTACTTC. This encodes CASSSGLALYEQYF.

This clonotype was picked up a small number of times. This chain links TRBV13 with TRBJ1-1; no clear D. The CDR3 length is 15 residues. CDR1 and CDR2 (germline): PRHDT, FYEKMQ (reference sequence). Trimming removed 3 bases from V and 0 bases from J, with 11 bases in between. The CDR3 reads CASSLGSLMNTEAFF. Written as DNA, the CDR3 is TGTGCCAGCAGCTTGGGCAGTCTCATGAACACTGAAGCTTTCTTT.

There are a few counts of this clonotype. V and J are TRBV7-8 and TRBJ2-7, with D unclear. The germline V and J ends were trimmed by 1 base and 6 bases, with 4 bases remaining between them. Germline CDR1 is SGHVS and CDR2 is FQNEAQ. This CDR3 is 11 amino acids long. CDR3 sequence reads: CASSLVGEQYF. The CDR3 region has the DNA TGTGCCAGCAGCTTAGTGGGCGAGCAGTACTTC.

The V and J genes are TRBV6-1 and TRBJ2-5; D is uncertain. Germline-derived CDR1 and CDR2 are MNHNS and SASEGT. Trimming pared 1 base from V and 6 bases from J, leaving 0 bases between. This CDR3 is 10 amino acids long. The CDR3 here is CASSEETQYF. Here the CDR3 DNA reads TGTGCCAGCAGTGAAGAGACCCAGTACTTC.

J is TRBJ1-6 and V is TRBV9, with D perhaps matching TRBD1 (5 bases). CDR1 is SGDLS, CDR2 YYNGEE, per germline. This CDR3 contains 17 residues. The ends were cut back, 0 bases at V and 1 base at J, with 11 bases in the middle. The CDR3 protein is CASSVGGAPSYNSPLHF. The CDR3, as DNA: TGTGCCAGCAGCGTAGGAGGGGCCCCGTCCTATAATTCACCCCTCCACTTT.

The rearrangement links TRBV29-1 to TRBJ2-7; D is undetermined. V dropped 6 bases and J dropped 7 bases, with 10 bases sitting between them. The CDR3 extends over 10 amino acids. CDR1 is SQVTM, CDR2 ANQGSEA, per germline. CDR3 nucleotide sequence: TGCAGCGTCCTTCTGAATGAGCAGTACTTC. Translation gives CSVLLNEQYF.

The rearrangement uses TRBV13 and TRBJ1-2, with 12 bases identical to TRBD1. The CDR3 spans 17 residues. V dropped 0 bases and J dropped 6; count of bases not matched to a gene: 8. CDR1 is PRHDT and CDR2 is FYEKMQ in the germline V gene (reference sequence). The CDR3 DNA is TGTGCCAGCAGCTTAGGGCTATCCGGGACAGGGGGCAATGGCTACACCTTC. It yields the protein CASSLGLSGTGGNGYTF.

This clonotype was found once. The CDR3 sequence is CASSPHGGAANTGELFF. In DNA, the CDR3 is TGTGCCAGCAGCCCCCACGGGGGAGCGGCCAACACCGGGGAGCTGTTTTTT. This sequence joins TRBV7-9 and TRBJ2-2; D is perhaps TRBD2 (6 bases). Trimming shortened V by 5 bases and J by 2 bases, and 18 bases separated the two germline ends. Germline assignment: CDR1 SEHNR and CDR2 FQNEAQ (reference sequence). This CDR3 has 17 amino acids.

This chain connects TRBV4-1 to TRBJ2-7, with TRBD2 matching over 7 bases. This CDR3 spans 14 amino acids. V trimming: 0 bases; J trimming: 2 bases; junction bases outside the gene matches: 1. Germline V gives CDR1 MGHRA, CDR2 YSYEKL. The DNA for the CDR3 is TGCGCCAGCAGCCAAGAAGCGGGACCCTACGAGCAGTACTTC. The encoded protein is CASSQEAGPYEQYF.

The CDR3 sequence is CASSRHRVGAGNTIYF. The CDR3 DNA sequence: TGTGCCAGCAGTCGCCACAGGGTGGGAGCCGGAAACACCATATATTTT. This chain links TRBV7-9 with TRBJ1-3, with D maybe TRBD1 (6 bases). Germline V gene lookup returns CDR1 SEHNR and CDR2 FQNEAQ (reference sequence). There are 16 residues in the CDR3. V lost 6 bases to trimming and J lost 4 bases, with 19 bases between them.

The rearrangement joins TRBV9 to TRBJ1-1; D is possibly TRBD1 (5 bases). Trimming pared 0 bases from V and 4 bases from J, leaving 19 bases between. The length of the CDR3 is 17 residues. Per germline, CDR1 SGDLS and CDR2 YYNGEE. The CDR3 coding sequence is TGTGCCAGCAGCGTAGTGGGGGTCCCTTCGATTTCCACTGAAGCTTTCTTT. Its translation is CASSVVGVPSISTEAFF.

The chain links TRBV3-1 to TRBJ2-5; TRBD1 is a possible D gene (5 bases). Germline V lookup: CDR1 LGHDT, CDR2 YNNKEL (reference sequence). With 0 bases removed from V and 5 bases from J, the gap between germline ends came to 10 bases. The CDR3 loop spans 14 amino acids. This CDR3 reads CASSQEYRWETQYF. CDR3 nucleotide sequence: TGTGCCAGCAGCCAAGAGTACAGGTGGGAGACCCAGTACTTC.

V and J are TRBV9 and TRBJ2-7; D may be TRBD1 (5 bases). From germline, CDR1 is SGDLS and CDR2 YYNGEE. V lost 0 bases and J lost 5, with 12 bases in between. This CDR3 has 14 amino acids. In nucleotides, the CDR3 is TGTGCCAGCAGCGTAGGAACAGGCACAAACGAGCAGTACTTC. Amino acids: CASSVGTGTNEQYF.

The genes are TRBV7-9 and TRBJ2-5, with unresolved D. CDR1 is SEHNR and CDR2 is FQNEAQ in the germline V gene (reference sequence). This CDR3 has 14 residues. With 5 bases removed from V and 1 base from J, the gap between germline ends came to 11 bases. CDR3 region: CASSPPVTQETQYF. CDR3 sequence (DNA): TGTGCCAGCAGCCCCCCGGTAACCCAAGAGACCCAGTACTTC.

In its sample, this clonotype was seen once. This sequence joins TRBV29-1 and TRBJ2-2; maybe TRBD2 (5 bases). Trimming shortened V by 3 bases and J by 5 bases, and 10 bases separated the two germline ends. Germline loops: CDR1 SQVTM, CDR2 ANQGSEA. The CDR3 has 13 amino acids. This chain's CDR3 is CSVDSVGTGELFF. The CDR3 DNA is TGCAGCGTTGATAGCGTAGGGACCGGGGAGCTGTTTTTT.